The next 14 T cell receptor beta chains were all read from a single sample in a study of CD8+ T cells in alopecia areata. Extraction and reverse transcription of RNA yielded cDNA as the sequencing template. TCRdb keeps only in-frame clones here, not all; method: immunoSEQ multiplex PCR. Of 200,000 to 250,000 clones listed, under 60% are singletons. Described treatment: oral pan-JAK inhibitor, 5-10 mg twice daily. The sequences come from CD4+ T cells sorted from blood, collected at week 4, from a patient treated with tofacitinib. The receptor source for this set is a human donor with alopecia areata.

The chain couples TRBV27 to TRBJ1-1; perhaps TRBD1 as D (5 bases). The V and J ends lost 7 bases and 1 base respectively, with 13 bases between them. The germline V gene encodes CDR1 MNHEY and CDR2 SMNVEV (reference sequence). This CDR3 region has 14 residues. The CDR3 coding sequence is TGTGCCAGCACCACCGCAGGGACGAACACTGAAGCTTTCTTT. Translation gives CASTTAGTNTEAFF.

The J gene is TRBJ1-1, the V gene TRBV30; D perhaps matches TRBD1 (5 bases). The V end lost 4 bases, the J end lost 1 base, and 10 bases lay between the germline ends. The CDR3 runs to 13 residues. CDR1 is GTSNPN, CDR2 SVGIG, per germline (reference sequence). The CDR3 nucleotides are TGTGCCTGGACTGTCCAGGGGAACACTGAAGCTTTCTTT. It specifies CAWTVQGNTEAFF.

This sequence joins TRBV25-1 and TRBJ2-3, with TRBD2 matching 7 bases. There are 15 residues in the CDR3. After removal of 3 bases from V and 0 bases from J, the junction contained 3 bases not matched to a gene. Per the germline V gene, CDR1 is MGHDK and CDR2 is SYGVNS. The CDR3 region is CASSDVRGSTDTQYF. CDR3 in DNA: TGTGCCAGCAGTGACGTGCGGGGGAGCACAGATACGCAGTATTTT.

This chain joins TRBV7-2 and TRBJ1-6; no clear D gene. Looked up from germline, CDR1 is SGHTA and CDR2 is FQGNSA. The CDR3 runs 15 residues. V lost 1 base and J 14 bases, leaving 18 bases between the germline ends. The CDR3 loop reads CASSLGTVARRSLHF. The CDR3 bases are TGTGCCAGCAGCTTAGGGACGGTCGCGCGAAGATCCCTCCACTTT.

This clone was observed many times. The genes are TRBV13 and TRBJ2-1; D gene unclear. V was shortened by 3 bases and J by 6 bases, with 6 bases between the two germline ends. The V gene's germline CDR1 is PRHDT and CDR2 FYEKMQ (reference sequence). The CDR3 covers 12 residues. The CDR3 DNA follows: TGTGCCAGCAGCTTTGACGGCAATGAGCAGTTCTTC. This translates into CASSFDGNEQFF. Variable domain in full (rest from reference TRBV13 and TRBJ2-1): AAGVIQSPRHLIKEKRETATLKCYPIPRHDTVYWYQQGPGQDPQFLISFYEKMQSDKGSIPDRFSAQQFSDYHSELNMSSLELGDSALYFCASSFDGNEQFFGPGTRLTVL.

V is TRBV30 and J is TRBJ1-2; 10 bases are shared with TRBD1. This CDR3 has 14 residues. Germline lookup yields CDR1 GTSNPN and CDR2 SVGIG (reference sequence). The trim removed 4 bases at V and 2 bases at J, leaving 4 bases unmatched. DNA for the CDR3: TGTGCCTGGAAGAAGACAGGGGGCAACTATGGCTACACCTTC. It codes for CAWKKTGGNYGYTF.

The chain is built from TRBV5-6 and TRBJ2-1; possibly TRBD1 for D (7 bases). The CDR3 loop spans 15 amino acids. The germline V gene has CDR1 SGHDT and CDR2 YYEEEE. Deletions cut 3 bases from V and 7 bases from J, with 17 bases between. Here the CDR3 reads CASSWGRDSGNEQFF. Written as DNA, the CDR3 is TGTGCCAGCAGCTGGGGGCGGGACAGCGGGAATGAGCAGTTCTTC.

The chain has TRBV5-1 and TRBJ2-4; the D gene could be TRBD1 or TRBD2 (5 bases each). The CDR3 runs 17 residues. Trimming stripped 0 bases from V and 0 bases from J, with 13 bases between. Germline CDR1 is SGHRS and CDR2 is YFSETQ. The CDR3 here is CASSLGGDVGAKNIQYF. Written as DNA, the CDR3 is TGCGCCAGCAGCTTGGGAGGGGACGTAGGAGCCAAAAACATTCAGTACTTC.

This chain links TRBV29-1 with TRBJ2-7; weak D call: TRBD2 (6 bases). V lost 0 bases to trimming and J lost 11 bases, with 14 bases between them. This CDR3 is 12 amino acids long. Germline V gene lookup returns CDR1 SQVTM and CDR2 ANQGSEA. CDR3 sequence (DNA): TGCAGCGTTGAAGACGGAGGGGCCTCGGAGTACTTC. It yields the protein CSVEDGGASEYF.

This chain uses TRBV4-3 with TRBJ1-5; D call uncertain. This CDR3 region has 15 residues. The germline CDR1 and CDR2 sequences are LGHNA and YSLEER. V was trimmed by 0 bases and J by 2 bases, leaving 8 bases between them. The CDR3 sequence is CASSQDVKGNQPQHF. As DNA, the CDR3 is TGCGCCAGCAGCCAAGATGTGAAAGGCAATCAGCCCCAGCATTTT.

This clone was detected ten times or more. This chain joins TRBV21-1 and TRBJ1-1. TRBV21-1 is a pseudogene locus. The CDR3 loop spans 15 amino acids. CDR3 protein: CASAAVLVGHTEAFF. In DNA, the CDR3 is TGTGCCAGCGCCGCCGTCCTCGTGGGACACACTGAAGCTTTCTTT.

The CDR3 coding sequence is TGTGCCAGCAGCCCCCTCCCTAGGAGTTATGAGCAGTTCTTC. It codes for CASSPLPRSYEQFF. The V and J genes are TRBV14 and TRBJ2-1, with unresolved D. CDR1 is SGHDN and CDR2 is FVKESK in the germline V gene. Between the trimmed V and J ends, which lost 4 bases and 8 bases, there was a span of 15 bases. This CDR3 comprises 14 residues.

The V call is TRBV21-1, the J call TRBJ2-1; no check of the table's D call, TRBD2, against the DNA was made. TRBV21-1 is listed as a pseudogene. CDR3 length: 15 residues. CDR3 region: CATTTRGSSYNEQFF. CDR3 DNA: TGTGCCACCACAACGCGAGGGAGCTCCTACAATGAGCAGTTCTTC.

J is TRBJ2-2 and V is TRBV12-5; a possible D gene is TRBD1 (5 bases). Germline V gives CDR1 LGHNT, CDR2 FRNRAP. V was shortened by 2 bases and J by 7 bases, with 8 bases between the two germline ends. The CDR3 runs 13 residues. Written as DNA, the CDR3 is TGTGCTAGTGGTTTGCCAGGGAACGGGGAGCTGTTTTTT. This codes for CASGLPGNGELFF.